The clone carrying this T cell receptor beta chain came up once. Its antigen is as yet unknown. The data are from a study of blood T cells in healthy people across ages. Study-level points and caveats: Shifts in expanded clonotypes may have been confounded by donor CMV status, which was unknown. A greater number of naive CD4+ cells and higher diversity distinguished long-lived donors from aged donors.

The CDR3 contains 13 residues. CDR1 and CDR2 from the germline V gene are SGHRS and YFSETQ. The germline V and J ends were trimmed by 4 bases and 4 bases, with 12 bases remaining between them. For the second PCR, which ran for about 7 to 12 cycles, a sample-barcoded 5' primer and a J-beta primer mix were used. MiXCR, run by TCRdb on the 5' RACE reads, gives a single entry per CDR3 protein. The sample contains around 1,600,000 distinct CDR3 sequences, roughly 43% of which appear only once. All donors came from Russia, were Caucasian and healthy, and spanned ages roughly 6 to 95. The authors isolated at least 7 million PBMCs per sample.

The sample was blood. The source of this sequence is a woman aged 18-35 years in good health. The chain uses TRBV5-1 and TRBJ2-7, with D tentatively TRBD1 (6 bases). CDR3 sequence reads: CASSIGQMYEQYF. The CDR3 DNA reads TGCGCCAGCAGCATCGGACAGATGTACGAGCAGTACTTC.